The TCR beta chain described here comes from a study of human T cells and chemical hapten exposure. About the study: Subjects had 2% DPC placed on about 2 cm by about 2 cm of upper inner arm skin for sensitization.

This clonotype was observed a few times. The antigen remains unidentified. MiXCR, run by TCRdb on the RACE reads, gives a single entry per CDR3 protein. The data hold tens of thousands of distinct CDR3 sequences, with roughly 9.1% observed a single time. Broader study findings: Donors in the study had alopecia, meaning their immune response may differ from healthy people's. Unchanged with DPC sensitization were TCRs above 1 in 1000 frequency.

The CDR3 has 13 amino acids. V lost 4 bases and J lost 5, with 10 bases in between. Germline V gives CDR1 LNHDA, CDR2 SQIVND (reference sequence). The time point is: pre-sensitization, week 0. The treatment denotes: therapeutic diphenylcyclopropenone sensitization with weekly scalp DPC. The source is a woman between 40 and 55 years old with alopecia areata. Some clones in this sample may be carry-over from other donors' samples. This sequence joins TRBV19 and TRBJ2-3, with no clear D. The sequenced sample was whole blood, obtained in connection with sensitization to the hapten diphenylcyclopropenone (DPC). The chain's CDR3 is CASSTRREDTQYF. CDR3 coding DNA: TGTGCCAGTAGTACCCGAAGGGAAGATACGCAGTATTTT.